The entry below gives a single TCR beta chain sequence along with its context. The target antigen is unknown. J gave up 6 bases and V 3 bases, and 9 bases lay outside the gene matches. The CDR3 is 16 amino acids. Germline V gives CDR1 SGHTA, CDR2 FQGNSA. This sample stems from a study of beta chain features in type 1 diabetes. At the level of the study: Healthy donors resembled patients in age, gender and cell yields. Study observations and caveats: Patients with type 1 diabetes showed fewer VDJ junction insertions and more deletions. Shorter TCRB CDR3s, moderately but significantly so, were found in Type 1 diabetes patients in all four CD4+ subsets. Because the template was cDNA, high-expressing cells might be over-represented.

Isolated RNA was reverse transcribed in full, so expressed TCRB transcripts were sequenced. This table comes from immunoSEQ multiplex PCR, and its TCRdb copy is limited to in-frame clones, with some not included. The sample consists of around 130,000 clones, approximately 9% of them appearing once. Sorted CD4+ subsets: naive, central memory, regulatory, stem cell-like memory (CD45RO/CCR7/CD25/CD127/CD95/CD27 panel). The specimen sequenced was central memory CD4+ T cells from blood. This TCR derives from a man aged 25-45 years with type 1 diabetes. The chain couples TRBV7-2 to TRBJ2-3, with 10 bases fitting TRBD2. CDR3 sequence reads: CASSFDLAGARDTQYF. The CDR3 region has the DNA TGTGCCAGCAGCTTTGATCTAGCGGGGGCCCGTGATACGCAGTATTTT.